These 21 T cell receptor beta chains were all obtained from the same sample, sequenced in a study of tumor-infiltrating lymphocytes in localized non-small cell lung cancer. The table came from immunoSEQ multiplex PCR; TCRdb's copy has only in-frame clones and leaves some out. The sample yields 14,000 or so clones, more than 65% seen once. Specimen: lung tumor tissue. These receptor sequences come from a human donor with non-small cell lung cancer.

This clone is medium-sized by share. The chain uses TRBV7-6 and TRBJ1-2, with 7 positions matching TRBD1. Germline CDR1 and CDR2: SGHVS and FNYEAQ. The junction had 7 bases not matched to a gene; V was cut back by 1 base and J by 8 bases. The CDR3 has 14 amino acids. Written as DNA, the CDR3 is TGTGCCAGCAGCTTAGAATATACAGGGGAAGGCTACACCTTC. Translated, it gives CASSLEYTGEGYTF.

V gene TRBV28 combines with J gene TRBJ1-2; unclear D gene. V lost 5 bases and J lost 1, with 14 bases in between. Germline V gives CDR1 MDHEN, CDR2 SYDVKM. The CDR3 is 15 residues long. CDR3: CASSQRARRNYGYTF. Here the CDR3 DNA reads TGTGCCAGCAGTCAGCGTGCGAGGCGTAACTATGGCTACACCTTC.

This clone was seen a handful of times. V and J are TRBV19 and TRBJ2-2; D may be TRBD2 (5 bases). V was shortened by 2 bases and J by 5 bases, with 12 bases between the two germline ends. Germline CDR1 LNHDA, CDR2 SQIVND (reference sequence). This CDR3 comprises 15 residues. CDR3 sequence reads: CASSIRRFGTGELFF. The CDR3 region has the DNA TGTGCCAGTAGTATAAGGAGGTTCGGGACCGGGGAGCTGTTTTTT. Full variable domain (outside the CDR3, taken from reference TRBV19 and TRBJ2-2): DGGITQSPKYLFRKEGQNVTLSCEQNLNHDAMYWYRQDPGQGLRLIYYSQIVNDFQKGDIAEGYSVSREKKESFPLTVTSAQKNPTAFYLCASSIRRFGTGELFFGEGSRLTVL.

V and J are TRBV9 and TRBJ2-1; TRBD2 aligns across 7 bases. The junction had 5 bases not matched to a gene; V was cut back by 3 bases and J by 2 bases. CDR1 is SGDLS and CDR2 is YYNGEE in the germline V gene. CDR3 length equals 15 residues. The CDR3 DNA sequence: TGTGCCAGCAGCGCCCAGCTAGCGGCCTACAATGAGCAGTTCTTC. Translated: CASSAQLAAYNEQFF.

The chain uses TRBV27 and TRBJ1-5; 10 bases match TRBD1. CDR1 MNHEY and CDR2 SMNVEV come from the germline V gene (reference sequence). The CDR3 length is 16 residues. The junction had 4 bases not matched to a gene; V was cut back by 5 bases and J by 0 bases. The chain's CDR3 is CASSRQGAVSNQPQHF. CDR3 nucleotides: TGTGCCAGCAGTCGACAGGGGGCGGTTAGCAATCAGCCCCAGCATTTT.

The genes are TRBV15 and TRBJ1-3, with 9 bases fitting TRBD1. The CDR3 runs to 15 residues. V lost 3 bases, J lost 4 bases, and 4 bases stayed unmatched. Germline V gives CDR1 LNHNV, CDR2 YYDKDF (reference sequence). The CDR3, as DNA: TGTGCCACCAGCAGGGGGACAGGGAAAGGAAACACCATATATTTT. It translates to CATSRGTGKGNTIYF. The full variable domain, its missing parts supplied by reference TRBV15 and TRBJ1-3, is DAMVIQNPRYQVTQFGKPVTLSCSQTLNHNVMYWYQQKSSQAPKLLFHYYDKDFNNEADTPDNFQSRRPNTSFCFLDIRSPGLGDTAMYLCATSRGTGKGNTIYFGEGSWLTVV.

There are a few counts of this clone. The V call is TRBV7-2, the J call TRBJ2-2, with a weak D call TRBD2 (5 bases). This CDR3 is built from 16 residues. The V gene lost 5 bases and the J gene lost 4 bases, with 17 bases spanning the gap. CDR1 SGHTA and CDR2 FQGNSA come from the germline V gene. The CDR3 here is CASSPRTRDSTGELFF. CDR3 nucleotides: TGTGCCAGCAGCCCCCGAACTAGGGATAGCACCGGGGAGCTGTTTTTT.

The J gene is TRBJ1-1, the V gene TRBV19, with 9 bases lining up with TRBD1. V lost 5 bases and J lost 0; bases outside the gene matches: 4. Germline V gene sequence: CDR1 LNHDA, CDR2 SQIVND (reference sequence). CDR3 length equals 15 residues. The CDR3 coding sequence is TGTGCCAGTAGTGACAGGGGGTTCCTGAACACTGAAGCTTTCTTT. It encodes CASSDRGFLNTEAFF.

The gene calls are TRBV9 and TRBJ2-7; D uncertain. The V and J ends lost 0 bases and 4 bases respectively, with 8 bases between them. Germline V gene data show CDR1 as SGDLS and CDR2 as YYNGEE. The CDR3 is 13 amino acids. This chain's CDR3 is CASSVEGSYEQYF. The CDR3 DNA follows: TGTGCCAGCAGCGTAGAGGGTTCATACGAGCAGTACTTC.

The chain links TRBV5-1 to TRBJ1-3; 10 positions agree with TRBD1. V lost 4 bases to trimming and J lost 5 bases; unmatched junction nucleotides: 9. The germline V gene has CDR1 SGHRS and CDR2 YFSETQ. This CDR3 has 16 residues. Here the CDR3 DNA reads TGCGCCAGCAGCACCCGCGGGACAGGGGAAAGAAACACCATATATTTT. Amino acids: CASSTRGTGERNTIYF.

This chain uses TRBV6-1 with TRBJ1-4; no clear D. V dropped 4 bases and J dropped 8 bases, with 17 bases sitting between them. CDR1 is MNHNS and CDR2 is SASEGT in the germline V gene. This CDR3 contains 15 residues. The CDR3, as DNA: TGTGCCAGCAGTGGAACGATTACTCTACAGGAAAAACTGTTTTTT. Residues: CASSGTITLQEKLFF.

The V call is TRBV6-6, the J call TRBJ1-4, with D possibly matching TRBD1 (6 bases). Germline values: CDR1 MNHNY, CDR2 SVGAGI (reference sequence). Trimming removed 4 bases from V and 4 bases from J, with 13 bases in between. CDR3 length: 15 residues. CDR3 nucleotides: TGTGCCAGCAGTTCCCACGACAGGAATAATGAAAAACTGTTTTTT. Protein product: CASSSHDRNNEKLFF.

The V gene is TRBV7-9, the J gene TRBJ1-2; D ambiguous. The CDR3 is 14 amino acids. Germline V gives CDR1 SEHNR, CDR2 FQNEAQ (reference sequence). The V gene lost 3 bases and the J gene lost 3 bases, with 11 bases spanning the gap. The CDR3 reads CASSLPNSHYGYTF. The CDR3 nucleotides are TGTGCCAGCAGCTTGCCCAACAGCCACTATGGCTACACCTTC.

This chain links TRBV5-1 with TRBJ2-7; D may correspond to TRBD1 or TRBD2 (6 bases each). The CDR3 is 15 residues long. The V gene lost 6 bases and the J gene lost 2 bases, with 18 bases spanning the gap. Germline V gene data show CDR1 as SGHRS and CDR2 as YFSETQ. The CDR3 coding sequence is TGCGCCAGCAAGGAGGGGGACCCCACCACCTACGAGCAGTACTTC. Translating gives CASKEGDPTTYEQYF.

This clone was recorded a few times. This CDR3 reads CASSSHIISGTLNTEAFF. The CDR3 DNA follows: TGTGCCAGCAGCTCCCACATTATCTCCGGGACCCTGAACACTGAAGCTTTCTTT. The chain has TRBV7-2 and TRBJ1-1, with a tentative D call TRBD1 (5 bases). Germline V CDR1 and CDR2: SGHTA, FQGNSA. The CDR3 has 18 residues. V lost 4 bases and J lost 0, with 21 bases in between.

The CDR3, as DNA: TGCAGCGTTGAAGCTCAGGGCGAGCAGTACTTC. Amino acid sequence: CSVEAQGEQYF. V and J are TRBV29-1 and TRBJ2-7; TRBD1 might be the D (5 bases). The CDR3 loop spans 11 amino acids. Germline V gives CDR1 SQVTM, CDR2 ANQGSEA. V was pared by 1 base and J by 6 bases, with 7 bases between.

The CDR3 sequence is CASSSPGTSGKRTDTQYF. In nucleotides, the CDR3 is TGTGCCAGCAGTTCCCCCGGGACTAGCGGGAAACGCACAGATACGCAGTATTTT. The rearrangement joins TRBV28 to TRBJ2-3; 13 bases match TRBD2. The V and J ends lost 4 bases and 1 base, in that order; junction bases with no gene match: 8. The CDR3 extends over 18 amino acids. Germline CDR1 reads MDHEN; CDR2 reads SYDVKM.

This chain uses TRBV7-9 with TRBJ2-3; tentative D call: TRBD2 (6 bases). Trimming removed 3 bases from V and 2 bases from J, with 9 bases in between. The CDR3 is 14 residues long. Germline assignment: CDR1 SEHNR and CDR2 FQNEAQ (reference sequence). The CDR3 region is CASSLGGPTDTQYF. The CDR3 coding sequence is TGTGCCAGCAGCTTGGGGGGACCCACAGATACGCAGTATTTT.

The rearrangement uses TRBV5-5 and TRBJ2-7, with 11 nucleotides matching TRBD1. The CDR3 consists of 15 residues. CDR1 and CDR2 (germline): SGHKS, YYEKEE (reference sequence). V shed 4 bases, J shed 1 base, and the junction held 4 bases outside the gene matches. DNA for the CDR3: TGTGCCAGCAGCCCAGGACAGGGGGCTTCCTACGAGCAGTACTTC. Protein sequence: CASSPGQGASYEQYF.

V gene TRBV5-1 combines with J gene TRBJ1-1; D call uncertain. Per the germline V gene, CDR1 is SGHRS and CDR2 is YFSETQ. Trimming removed 4 bases at V and 6 bases at J, with 19 bases between. The CDR3 is 15 amino acids. CDR3 sequence: CASSPVRVRRAEAFF. DNA for the CDR3: TGCGCCAGCAGCCCGGTTAGGGTTCGAAGGGCTGAAGCTTTCTTT.

This clone was picked up one time. The chain carries TRBV13 and TRBJ2-7; D is ambiguous. The CDR3 extends over 13 amino acids. V was trimmed by 3 bases and J by 7 bases, leaving 13 bases between them. Germline loops: CDR1 PRHDT, CDR2 FYEKMQ (reference sequence). This CDR3 is CASSFGPLGEQYF. The CDR3 nucleotides read TGTGCCAGCAGCTTCGGACCCCTGGGTGAGCAGTACTTC.